This passage covers 4 T cell receptor beta chains from one sample sequenced in a study of T-cell reconstitution after alpha-beta-depleted transplantation in children. This sample's TCRbeta library carried unique molecular identifier barcodes. One entry per CDR3 protein results from TCRdb running MiXCR on the PCR reads. The data show about 200,000 distinct CDR3 sequences, 5.5% to 7% seen once. The specimen comprised PBMCs, sampled before TCRalphabeta/CD19-depleted stem cell transplant. The receptors shown here come from a girl under two years old with combined immunodeficiency, due to receive a stem cell transplant.

The sample holds many counts of this clonotype. The J gene is TRBJ2-1, the V gene TRBV29-1; perhaps TRBD1 as D (6 bases). Trimming cost V 7 bases and J 6 bases, with 10 bases left between them. The CDR3 is 11 amino acids. CDR1 and CDR2 (germline): SQVTM, ANQGSEA. The CDR3 DNA follows: TGCAGCGATAGGGGGTTCAATGAGCAGTTCTTC. It yields the protein CSDRGFNEQFF.

This clonotype has a count of ten or more. V gene TRBV9 combines with J gene TRBJ2-1; the D is unclear. V dropped 4 bases and J dropped 3 bases, with 8 bases sitting between them. The CDR3 is made up of 13 amino acids. Germline loops: CDR1 SGDLS, CDR2 YYNGEE. The DNA for the CDR3 is TGTGCCAGCAGCCTTACAGACTACAATGAGCAGTTCTTC. Its protein product is CASSLTDYNEQFF.

Many counts were recorded for this clonotype. The gene calls are TRBV28 and TRBJ2-5; D remains ambiguous. The V and J ends lost 5 bases and 4 bases respectively, with 2 bases between them. The CDR3 runs 10 residues. The V gene's germline CDR1 is MDHEN and CDR2 SYDVKM. This CDR3 is CASSRETQYF. The CDR3 DNA reads TGTGCCAGCAGTAGAGAGACCCAGTACTTC.

The sample holds many counts of this clonotype. J is TRBJ1-2 and V is TRBV5-1; 7 positions agree with TRBD1. Germline V CDR1 and CDR2: SGHRS, YFSETQ. The CDR3 is 13 amino acids. Losses at the gene ends were 4 bases for V and 6 bases for J; bases not matched to a gene: 6. CDR3 region: CASSGGTVDGYTF. In DNA, the CDR3 is TGCGCCAGCAGCGGCGGGACAGTGGATGGCTACACCTTC.